This T cell receptor beta chain is from a study of PD-L1 blockade in urothelial cancer. For the study at large: Patients commenced intravenous atezolizumab, 1,200 mg every 3 weeks, around 2014. About 85% of the roughly 29 patients were men whose urothelial cancer was bladder-origin.

V was trimmed by 3 bases and J by 4 bases, leaving 13 bases between them. CDR1 SGDLS and CDR2 YYNGEE come from the germline V gene. The CDR3 runs 15 residues. The investigators introduced synthetic TCR analog templates into each PCR as spikes. Profiled with immunoSEQ multiplex PCR; TCRdb holds only in-frame clones, not every one. Of fewer than 30,000 clones listed, more than 70% were seen once; the top ten hold roughly a tenth. Anywhere from 1 to 8 samples came from each patient, spanning pretreatment and on-treatment. The chain recombines TRBV9 with TRBJ2-2; TRBD2 might be the D (5 bases). The TCR originated in a man in his 70s with urothelial cancer. Sequenced here: PBMCs, sampled around atezolizumab (anti-PD-L1) treatment. Here the CDR3 DNA reads TGTGCCAGCAGCGCTGTGGTGGCGGGCACCGGGGAGCTGTTTTTT. Its protein is CASSAVVAGTGELFF.